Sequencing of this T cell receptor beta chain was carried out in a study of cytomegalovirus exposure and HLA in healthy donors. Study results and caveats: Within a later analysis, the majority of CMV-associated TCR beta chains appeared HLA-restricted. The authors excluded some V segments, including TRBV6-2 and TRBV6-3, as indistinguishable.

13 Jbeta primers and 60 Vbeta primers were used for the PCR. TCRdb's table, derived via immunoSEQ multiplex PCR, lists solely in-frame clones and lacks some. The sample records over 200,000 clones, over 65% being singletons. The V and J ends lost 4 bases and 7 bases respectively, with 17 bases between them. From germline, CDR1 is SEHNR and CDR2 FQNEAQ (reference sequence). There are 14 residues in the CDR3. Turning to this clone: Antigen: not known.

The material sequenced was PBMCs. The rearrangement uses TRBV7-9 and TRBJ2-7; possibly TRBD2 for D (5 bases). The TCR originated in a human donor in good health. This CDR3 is CASSSRASSGEQYF. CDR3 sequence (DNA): TGTGCCAGCAGCTCCCGCGCTAGCTCTGGGGAGCAGTACTTC. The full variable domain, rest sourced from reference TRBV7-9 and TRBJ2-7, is DTGVSQNPRHKITKRGQNVTFRCDPISEHNRLYWYRQTLGQGPEFLTYFQNEAQLEKSRLLSDRFSAERPKGSFSTLEIQRTEQGDSAMYLCASSSRASSGEQYFGPGTRLTVT.